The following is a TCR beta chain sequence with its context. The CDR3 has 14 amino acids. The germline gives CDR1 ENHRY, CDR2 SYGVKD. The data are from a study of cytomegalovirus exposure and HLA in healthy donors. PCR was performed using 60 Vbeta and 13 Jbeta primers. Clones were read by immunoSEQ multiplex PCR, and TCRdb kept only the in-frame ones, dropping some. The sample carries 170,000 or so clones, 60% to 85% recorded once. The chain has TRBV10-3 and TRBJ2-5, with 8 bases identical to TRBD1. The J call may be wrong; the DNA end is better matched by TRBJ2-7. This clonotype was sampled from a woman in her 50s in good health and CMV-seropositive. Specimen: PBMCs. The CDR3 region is CAISLGTGFYEQYF. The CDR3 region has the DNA TGTGCCATCAGCCTCGGGACAGGTTTTTACGAGCAGTACTTC.